This T cell receptor (beta chain) stems from a study of blood T cell repertoires in COVID-19. Study as a whole: PBMCs, B-cell-depleted T cells, or T cells were the source of the cDNA or gDNA that made up the material.

Produced via immunoSEQ multiplex PCR; TCRdb's table is partial and in-frame only. The sample holds more than 200,000 clones; just over 85% are singletons and the top ten take about 9.9%. This CDR3 comprises 15 residues. Looked up from germline, CDR1 is SGHDT and CDR2 is YYEEEE. V lost 0 bases and J lost 3; bases outside the gene matches: 2. The sequencing input was peripheral blood. The rearrangement uses TRBV5-6 and TRBJ2-2, with 7 bases identical to TRBD1. The source is a man aged 50 to 60 with COVID-19, enrolled during active disease. This CDR3 is CASSLVQGDTGELFF. The CDR3 bases are TGTGCCAGCAGCTTGGTTCAGGGGGACACCGGGGAGCTGTTTTTT.